What follows describes a single T cell receptor (beta chain). The antigen is not known. TCRbeta library preparation incorporated unique molecular identifiers. TCRdb reanalysed the PCR reads using MiXCR and keeps one entry per CDR3 protein. The sample holds about 1,000,000 distinct CDR3 sequences, roughly 29% seen once. The data originate from a study of T-cell reconstitution after alpha-beta-depleted transplantation in children. Study-wide results and limits: Newly produced T cells mostly provided counts and TCRbeta diversity after one year, as hyperexpanded clones declined. At around two months after transplant, the alpha-beta T cells were reportedly derived from several hundred expanded clones that came from non-depleted graft cells.

The ends were cut back, 5 bases at V and 0 bases at J, with 11 bases in the middle. The CDR3 covers 15 residues. The germline V gene has CDR1 MNHNS and CDR2 SASEGT. This receptor was taken from a boy under two years old who had a stem cell transplant for SCID, so the T cells may come from the graft donor. Source: PBMCs, mostly from graft donor cells, taken 360 days after TCRalphabeta/CD19-depleted stem cell transplant. The chain combines TRBV6-1 with TRBJ1-5; D ambiguous. The CDR3: CASSPRTDSNQPQHF. The CDR3 region has the DNA TGTGCCAGCAGTCCCCGGACGGATAGCAATCAGCCCCAGCATTTT.